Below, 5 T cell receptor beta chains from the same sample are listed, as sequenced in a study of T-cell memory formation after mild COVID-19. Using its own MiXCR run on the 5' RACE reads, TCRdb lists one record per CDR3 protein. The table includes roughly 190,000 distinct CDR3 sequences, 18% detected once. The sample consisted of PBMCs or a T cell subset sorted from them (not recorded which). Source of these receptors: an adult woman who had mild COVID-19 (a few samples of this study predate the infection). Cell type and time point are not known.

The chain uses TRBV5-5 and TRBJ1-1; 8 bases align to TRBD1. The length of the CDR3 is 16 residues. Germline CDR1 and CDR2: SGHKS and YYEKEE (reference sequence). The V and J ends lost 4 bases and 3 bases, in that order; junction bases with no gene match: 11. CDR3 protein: CASSIGQGALDTEAFF. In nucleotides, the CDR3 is TGTGCCAGCAGCATCGGGCAGGGGGCCCTTGACACTGAAGCTTTCTTT.

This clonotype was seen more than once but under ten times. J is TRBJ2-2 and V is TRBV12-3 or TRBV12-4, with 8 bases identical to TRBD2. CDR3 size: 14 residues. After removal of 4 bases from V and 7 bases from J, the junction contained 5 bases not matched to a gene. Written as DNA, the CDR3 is TGTGCCAGCAGTTCGGGGGGGCCGGTCGGGGAGCTGTTTTTT. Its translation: CASSSGGPVGELFF.

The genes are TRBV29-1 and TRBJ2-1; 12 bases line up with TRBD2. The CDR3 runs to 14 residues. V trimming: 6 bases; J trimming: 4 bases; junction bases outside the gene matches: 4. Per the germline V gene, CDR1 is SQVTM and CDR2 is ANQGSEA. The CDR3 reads CSVRGLAGYNEQFF. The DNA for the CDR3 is TGCAGCGTCCGTGGACTAGCGGGGTACAATGAGCAGTTCTTC.

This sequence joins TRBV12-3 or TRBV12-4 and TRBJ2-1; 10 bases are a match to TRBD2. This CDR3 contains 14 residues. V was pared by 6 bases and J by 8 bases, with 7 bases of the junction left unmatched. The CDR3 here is CASRAGTSVDEQFF. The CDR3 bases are TGTGCCAGCAGGGCCGGGACTAGCGTTGATGAGCAGTTCTTC.

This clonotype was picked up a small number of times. The CDR3 reads CASSPQPRNTEAFF. In nucleotides, the CDR3 is TGTGCCAGCAGCCCTCAGCCCCGCAACACTGAAGCTTTCTTT. The rearrangement links TRBV12-3 or TRBV12-4 to TRBJ1-1; D is uncertain. Trimming removed 6 bases at V and 2 bases at J, with 13 bases between. The CDR3 totals 14 residues.